One sample yielded the 3 T cell receptor beta chains listed below, sequenced in a study of spatial heterogeneity in lung cancer. These receptors have no identified antigens. Regarding the study as a whole: In tumors, expanded intratumoral alpha and beta TCR counts tracked mutation counts.

One entry per CDR3 protein, called by TCRdb with MiXCR from the 5' RACE reads. The sample includes about 10,000 distinct CDR3 sequences, 7% to 9% of them seen just once. Regarding time point: sample taken at primary tumor resection. The sequencing here drew on lung tumor tissue, taken at surgery. These receptor sequences come from a male donor with early-stage non-small cell lung cancer.

The table lists this clonotype with a few counts. The chain carries TRBV28 and TRBJ2-7, with D possibly TRBD2 on 5 matching bases. The germline V gene has CDR1 MDHEN and CDR2 SYDVKM. The CDR3 extends over 14 amino acids. Trimming cost V 6 bases and J 2 bases, with 14 bases left between them. DNA of the CDR3: TGTGCCAGCAGCTCACCCACCGGGACCTACGAGCAGTACTTC. Its protein is CASSSPTGTYEQYF.

This clonotype was recorded many times. Here the CDR3 DNA reads TGTGCCAGCAGTACAGGGTTCTCCTACAATGAGCAGTTCTTC. Encoded protein: CASSTGFSYNEQFF. The chain couples TRBV2 to TRBJ2-1, with D tentatively TRBD1 (6 bases). The germline gives CDR1 SNHLY, CDR2 FYNNEI. The CDR3 covers 14 residues. V was cut by 5 bases and J by 0 bases, with 8 bases left in between.

This clonotype occurred many times. The V and J genes are TRBV29-1 and TRBJ2-4; TRBD1 is a possible D gene (5 bases). Germline V gene sequence: CDR1 SQVTM, CDR2 ANQGSEA. Trimming removed 1 base from V and 4 bases from J, with 8 bases in between. The CDR3 totals 13 residues. CDR3 sequence (DNA): TGCAGCGTTGAAGCGCCAGGGAAAAACATTCAGTACTTC. Protein product: CSVEAPGKNIQYF.